The 9 T cell receptor beta chains reported below all come from one sample, sequenced in a study of blood T cell repertoires in COVID-19. Here immunoSEQ multiplex PCR was the method, and the copy in TCRdb shows in-frame clones only, minus some. The data hold about 340,000 clones, with around 83% observed a single time. The sequenced material came from peripheral blood. The receptor set was obtained from a man younger than 40 with active or convalescent COVID-19.

CDR3: CASSLVGAPQETQYF. Written as DNA, the CDR3 is TGTGCCAGCAGCTTAGTGGGAGCTCCGCAAGAGACCCAGTACTTC. The chain employs TRBV11-2 and TRBJ2-5; tentative D call: TRBD2 (5 bases). With 1 base removed from V and 2 bases from J, the gap between germline ends came to 11 bases. This CDR3 has 15 residues. CDR1 and CDR2 from the germline V gene are SGHAT and FQNNGV.

The gene calls are TRBV5-4 and TRBJ1-3; D is possibly TRBD1 (6 bases). The CDR3 is made up of 16 amino acids. Germline assignment: CDR1 SGHNT and CDR2 YYREEE (reference sequence). Trimming shortened V by 2 bases and J by 2 bases, and 14 bases separated the two germline ends. The CDR3 sequence: CASSFPTGKAGNTIYF. The CDR3 DNA reads as TGTGCCAGCAGCTTTCCAACAGGGAAGGCTGGAAACACCATATATTTT.

V gene TRBV20-1 combines with J gene TRBJ2-1; TRBD2 matches 10 bases. Trimming cost V 3 bases and J 4 bases; bases outside gene matches: 6. The germline V gene encodes CDR1 DFQATT and CDR2 SNEGSKA (reference sequence). This CDR3 is 15 amino acids long. The CDR3 bases are TGCAGTGCTAGTTACGCTAGCGGGAGTTACAATGAGCAGTTCTTC. It codes for CSASYASGSYNEQFF.

This sequence joins TRBV7-3 and TRBJ2-7; 11 bases match TRBD2. The CDR3 runs 14 residues. J lost 4 bases, V lost 3 bases, and 2 bases had no gene match. Germline assignment: CDR1 SGHTA and CDR2 FQGTGA. CDR3 in DNA: TGTGCCAGCAGCTTGGGACTAGCGGATTACGAGCAGTACTTC. This translates into CASSLGLADYEQYF.

The CDR3 coding sequence is TGTGCCAGCAGGCTGGCGGGGTTGAACGGGGAGCTGTTTTTT. Its translation: CASRLAGLNGELFF. This chain connects TRBV7-3 to TRBJ2-2; D is possibly TRBD2 (6 bases). V dropped 6 bases and J dropped 7 bases, with 15 bases sitting between them. Germline assignment: CDR1 SGHTA and CDR2 FQGTGA. This CDR3 comprises 14 residues.

The chain links TRBV6-2 or TRBV6-3 to TRBJ2-7; 8 nucleotides align to TRBD2. This CDR3 has 14 residues. Trimming cost V 4 bases and J 3 bases; bases outside gene matches: 5. The germline CDR1 and CDR2 sequences are MNHEY and SVGEGT. The CDR3 DNA reads as TGTGCCAGCAGTTGGGGACTAGGTCTCTACGAGCAGTACTTC. Translation gives CASSWGLGLYEQYF.

Note on this clone: The sample carries other DNA sequences with the same CDR3. This chain uses TRBV28 with TRBJ1-2, with 9 positions matching TRBD1. V trimming: 6 bases; J trimming: 5 bases; junction bases outside the gene matches: 4. This CDR3 comprises 13 residues. Germline V gives CDR1 MDHEN, CDR2 SYDVKM. Here the CDR3 reads CASSLDRGYGYTF. The CDR3 DNA sequence: TGTGCCAGCAGCTTGGACAGGGGTTATGGCTACACCTTC.

This clone appeared a single time. This sequence joins TRBV7-2 and TRBJ1-6, with 7 positions matching TRBD1. Germline CDR1 reads SGHTA; CDR2 reads FQGNSA. Losses at the gene ends were 5 bases for V and 7 bases for J; bases not matched to a gene: 8. CDR3 size: 15 residues. This CDR3 reads CASSPPGTVNSPLHF. The CDR3 coding sequence is TGTGCCAGCAGCCCCCCCGGGACAGTAAATTCACCCCTCCACTTT. Variable domain in full (rest from reference TRBV7-2 and TRBJ1-6): GAGVSQSPSNKVTEKGKDVELRCDPISGHTALYWYRQSLGQGLEFLIYFQGNSAPDKSGLPSDRFSAERTGGSVSTLTIQRTQQEDSAVYLCASSPPGTVNSPLHFGNGTRLTVT.

The chain carries TRBV3-1 (or the pseudogene TRBV3-2) and TRBJ1-6; D not resolved. The CDR3 extends over 15 amino acids. Deletions cut 5 bases from V and 4 bases from J, with 12 bases between. From germline, CDR1 is LGHDT and CDR2 YNNKEL (reference sequence). In nucleotides, the CDR3 is TGTGCCAGCAGCGCACGGGGTTCTTATAATTCACCCCTCCACTTT. Translating gives CASSARGSYNSPLHF.